Below are 22 T cell receptor beta chains sequenced from a single sample in a study of beta chain features in type 1 diabetes. All of the isolated RNA was reverse transcribed, so expressed TCRB transcripts were sequenced. Measured with immunoSEQ multiplex PCR; TCRdb has only the in-frame clones, and not every one. This sample carries 300,000 to 350,000 clones, around 19% of them seen once, and the ten largest clones take around 0.045%. Input material: naive CD4+ T cells from blood. The origin of the receptors is a woman aged 18-29 years in good health.

This chain links TRBV29-1 with TRBJ1-2; 8 bases agree with TRBD1. With V trimmed by 7 bases and J by 2 bases, 15 bases remained unmatched. Germline CDR1 reads SQVTM; CDR2 reads ANQGSEA. The CDR3 covers 16 residues. The DNA for the CDR3 is TGCAGCGCCCCACCCTCCACCAGGGGGCCAAACTATGGCTACACCTTC. This codes for CSAPPSTRGPNYGYTF. The full variable domain, completed using reference TRBV29-1 and TRBJ1-2, is SAVISQKPSRDICQRGTSLTIQCQVDSQVTMMFWYRQQPGQSLTLIATANQGSEATYESGFVIDKFPISRPNLTFSTLTVSNMSPEDSSIYLCSAPPSTRGPNYGYTFGSGTRLTVV.

The sample holds a few counts of this clone. The rearrangement uses TRBV4-1 and TRBJ2-7, with 7 bases that match TRBD1. The CDR3 length is 17 residues. V lost 0 bases, J lost 0 bases, and 8 bases stayed unmatched. Germline assignment: CDR1 MGHRA and CDR2 YSYEKL. CDR3 in amino acids: CASSQETGAGFSYEQYF. CDR3 DNA sequence: TGCGCCAGCAGCCAAGAAACAGGGGCGGGTTTCTCCTACGAGCAGTACTTC.

This clone has more than one count but fewer than ten. The chain joins TRBV9 to TRBJ1-1; tentatively, D is TRBD1 (6 bases). Germline V lookup: CDR1 SGDLS, CDR2 YYNGEE. V was trimmed by 4 bases and J by 8 bases, leaving 15 bases between them. The CDR3 spans 13 residues. For the CDR3, the DNA is TGTGCCAGCAGCCCCTGGGGGGGCCCAGAAGCTTTCTTT. Translation: CASSPWGGPEAFF. Full variable domain (rest looked up from reference TRBV9 and TRBJ1-1): DSGVTQTPKHLITATGQRVTLRCSPRSGDLSVYWYQQSLDQGLQFLIQYYNGEERAKGNILERFSAQQFPDLHSELNLSSLELGDSALYFCASSPWGGPEAFFGQGTRLTVV.

This clone was seen a few times. The chain employs TRBV13 and TRBJ2-3; 7 bases align to TRBD2. The CDR3 is 16 residues long. CDR1 PRHDT and CDR2 FYEKMQ come from the germline V gene (reference sequence). The junction had 6 bases not matched to a gene; V was cut back by 1 base and J by 2 bases. The CDR3 here is CASSLDKRGPTDTQYF. DNA of the CDR3: TGTGCCAGCAGCTTAGACAAGCGGGGACCCACAGATACGCAGTATTTT.

This clone was counted a few times. This CDR3 reads CASNQGTVREQYF. The CDR3, as DNA: TGTGCCAGCAATCAGGGAACGGTTCGCGAGCAGTACTTC. The chain links TRBV2 to TRBJ2-7; D perhaps matches TRBD1 (5 bases). Looked up from germline, CDR1 is SNHLY and CDR2 is FYNNEI. The CDR3 sequence is 13 residues long. The V and J ends lost 7 bases and 6 bases respectively, with 16 bases between them.

This clone was detected a few times. The chain has TRBV5-1 and TRBJ1-5, with 11 bases lining up with TRBD1. Per germline, CDR1 SGHRS and CDR2 YFSETQ. V lost 4 bases, J lost 5 bases, and 8 bases stayed unmatched. The CDR3 totals 16 residues. The CDR3 protein is CASSPSPGQGDQPQHF. The CDR3 DNA reads TGCGCCAGCAGCCCATCCCCGGGACAGGGGGATCAGCCCCAGCATTTT.

This clone has just a few counts. V is TRBV18 and J is TRBJ1-2; TRBD1 is a possible D gene (5 bases). Germline V gene lookup returns CDR1 KGHSH and CDR2 LQKENI. V lost 2 bases and J lost 5, with 12 bases in between. This CDR3 is 14 amino acids long. CDR3 protein: CASSPEAGGYGYTF. In nucleotides, the CDR3 is TGTGCCAGCTCACCAGAGGCCGGGGGATATGGCTACACCTTC.

The table lists this clone with a few counts. This chain links TRBV2 with TRBJ1-2; a weak D match, TRBD1 (6 bases). The CDR3 sequence is 13 residues long. Germline values: CDR1 SNHLY, CDR2 FYNNEI. Trimming removed 7 bases from V and 6 bases from J, with 15 bases in between. CDR3 in DNA: TGTGCCAGCACCAGGGGCCCCGGGGATGGCTACACCTTC. Translating it yields CASTRGPGDGYTF.

This clone occurred a few times. The chain carries TRBV29-1 and TRBJ2-2; tentatively, D is TRBD1 (6 bases). Trimming stripped 7 bases from V and 4 bases from J, with 13 bases between. The CDR3 is 13 residues long. CDR1 and CDR2 from the germline V gene are SQVTM and ANQGSEA. The CDR3 region has the DNA TGCAGCGGAACTACAGGGATCACCGGGGAGCTGTTTTTT. Translating gives CSGTTGITGELFF.

The chain recombines TRBV27 with TRBJ1-1, with D maybe TRBD1 (5 bases). The CDR3 runs to 14 residues. Germline V CDR1 and CDR2: MNHEY, SMNVEV (reference sequence). Trimming left V 4 bases short and J 4 bases short, with 13 bases between. The CDR3, as DNA: TGTGCCAGCAGTTCGGGTAGGGGCTCCACTGAAGCTTTCTTT. Protein: CASSSGRGSTEAFF.

The gene calls are TRBV5-1 and TRBJ2-7; 7 bases line up with TRBD2. The CDR3 consists of 12 residues. The V and J ends lost 3 bases and 3 bases, in that order; junction bases with no gene match: 0. Germline CDR1 reads SGHRS; CDR2 reads YFSETQ. This CDR3 reads CASSSSGYEQYF. As DNA, the CDR3 is TGCGCCAGCAGCTCTAGCGGCTACGAGCAGTACTTC.

V is TRBV5-1 and J is TRBJ2-1, with 10 bases fitting TRBD2. J was trimmed by 12 bases and V by 4 bases; bases with no gene match: 10. CDR1 is SGHRS, CDR2 YFSETQ, per germline. The CDR3 has 14 residues. The CDR3 spells CASSADGAGGRQFF. The CDR3, as DNA: TGCGCCAGCAGCGCCGATGGAGCGGGGGGGCGGCAGTTCTTC.

This clone was observed a few times. CDR3 DNA: TGTGCCAGCAGCCGGACTAGCGGGAGCGGCGAGACCCAGTACTTC. Its protein is CASSRTSGSGETQYF. The V call is TRBV11-1, the J call TRBJ2-5; 13 bases fit TRBD2. From germline, CDR1 is SGHAT and CDR2 FQDESV (reference sequence). The J segment lost 5 bases and the V segment lost 5 bases, leaving 5 bases of the junction unmatched. The CDR3 runs to 15 residues.

The rearrangement joins TRBV7-3 to TRBJ1-2, with a weak D call TRBD1 (6 bases). The length of the CDR3 is 14 residues. The germline V and J ends were trimmed by 6 bases and 0 bases, with 11 bases remaining between them. CDR1 SGHTA and CDR2 FQGTGA come from the germline V gene. CDR3 region: CASSSGQPNYGYTF. The CDR3 nucleotides read TGTGCCAGCAGTTCTGGACAGCCTAACTATGGCTACACCTTC.

The gene calls are TRBV12-5 and TRBJ1-2; TRBD1 agrees at 8 bases. Germline CDR1 and CDR2: LGHNT and FRNRAP. The V gene end was trimmed by 6 bases and the J gene end by 8 bases; junction bases not matched to a gene: 8. CDR3 length: 13 amino acids. DNA of the CDR3: TGTGCTAGTGGGCCCGGGACAGGCTACGGCTACACCTTC. Its translation: CASGPGTGYGYTF.

CDR3 in amino acids: CATSRDSDQETQYF. CDR3 DNA: TGTGCCACCAGCAGAGACAGTGACCAAGAGACCCAGTACTTC. This rearrangement joins TRBV15 to TRBJ2-5; D gene unclear. V was pared by 0 bases and J by 0 bases, with 5 bases between. Germline CDR1 and CDR2: LNHNV and YYDKDF (reference sequence). The CDR3 has 14 residues.

The chain carries TRBV12-5 and TRBJ1-5; D remains unclear. Germline V gives CDR1 LGHNT, CDR2 FRNRAP. With 0 bases removed from V and 1 base from J, the gap between germline ends came to 4 bases. CDR3 size: 14 residues. The CDR3 sequence: CASGLVHSNQPQHF. CDR3 bases: TGTGCTAGTGGTTTGGTACACAGCAATCAGCCCCAGCATTTT.

This clone appeared a few times. CDR3 sequence (DNA): TGTGCCAGCATGGGGGGGGAAGAGACCCAGTACTTC. Protein sequence: CASMGGEETQYF. The rearrangement links TRBV5-6 to TRBJ2-5, with 7 bases matching TRBD2. CDR1 and CDR2 from the germline V gene are SGHDT and YYEEEE. The CDR3 covers 12 residues. Trimming cost V 6 bases and J 3 bases; bases outside gene matches: 2.

This clone showed up just a few times. This chain joins TRBV7-3 and TRBJ2-5, with D tentatively TRBD2 (6 bases). This CDR3 has 16 residues. Germline assignment: CDR1 SGHTA and CDR2 FQGTGA. Trimming left V 2 bases short and J 1 base short, with 14 bases between. This CDR3 reads CASSLRGAGPQETQYF. Here the CDR3 DNA reads TGTGCCAGCAGCTTACGGGGTGCGGGGCCCCAAGAGACCCAGTACTTC.

This clone was picked up a small number of times. The V call is TRBV29-1, the J call TRBJ2-1, with TRBD2 matching 9 bases. CDR1 is SQVTM, CDR2 ANQGSEA, per germline. The CDR3 totals 14 residues. Trimming at V came to 5 bases and at J to 7 bases, leaving 9 bases not matched to a gene. The CDR3 reads CSVSRSGGLNEQFF. The CDR3 nucleotides read TGCAGCGTTAGCCGTAGCGGGGGATTAAATGAGCAGTTCTTC.

The V call is TRBV5-1, the J call TRBJ1-2; a weak D match, TRBD1 (5 bases). There are 13 residues in the CDR3. The germline V gene has CDR1 SGHRS and CDR2 YFSETQ. Trimming took 2 bases from V and 3 from J, leaving 8 bases between them. As DNA, the CDR3 is TGCGCCAGCAGCTTACAGGAAGACTATGGCTACACCTTC. Translation: CASSLQEDYGYTF.

This clone showed up just a few times. This same CDR3 is encoded by further DNA sequences in the sample. The chain uses TRBV11-2 and TRBJ1-1; D is unclear. CDR3 length: 11 amino acids. Germline-derived CDR1 and CDR2 are SGHAT and FQNNGV. Trimming removed 4 bases from V and 6 bases from J, with 6 bases in between. CDR3 residues: CASSSRSEAFF. In nucleotides, the CDR3 is TGTGCCAGCAGCTCCCGTTCTGAAGCTTTCTTT.